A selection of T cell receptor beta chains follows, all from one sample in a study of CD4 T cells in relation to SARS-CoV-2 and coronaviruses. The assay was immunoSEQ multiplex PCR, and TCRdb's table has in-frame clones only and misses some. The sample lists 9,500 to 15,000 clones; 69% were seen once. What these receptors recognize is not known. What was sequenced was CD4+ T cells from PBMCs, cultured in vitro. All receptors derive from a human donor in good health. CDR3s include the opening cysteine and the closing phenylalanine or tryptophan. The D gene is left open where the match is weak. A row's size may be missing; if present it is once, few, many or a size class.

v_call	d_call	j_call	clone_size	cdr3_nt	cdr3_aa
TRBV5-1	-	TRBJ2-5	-	TGCGCCAGCAGCTGGGGACGGGGCGGAGAGACCCAGTACTTC	CASSWGRGGETQYF
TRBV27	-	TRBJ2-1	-	TGTGCCAGCAGTTTATACGACCGAGTCAATGAGCAGTTCTTC	CASSLYDRVNEQFF
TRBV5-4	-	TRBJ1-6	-	TGTGCCAGCAGTGTTCGGGGGCGCGAAGGTTCACCCCTCCACTTT	CASSVRGREGSPLHF
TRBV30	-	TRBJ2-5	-	TGTGCCTGGAGTGTAAACCAGGCAAAGACCCAGTACTTC	CAWSVNQAKTQYF
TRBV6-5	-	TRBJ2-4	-	TGTGCCAGCAGTAGAGAGATCCGGGAGATTCAGTACTTC	CASSREIREIQYF
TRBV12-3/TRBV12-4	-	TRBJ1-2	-	TGTGCCAGCAGTACAGGGAGTAACTATGGCTACACCTTC	CASSTGSNYGYTF
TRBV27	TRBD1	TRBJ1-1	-	TGTGCCAGCAGTCCATCCCGGGACAGGGGAACGAACACTGAAGCTTTCTTT	CASSPSRDRGTNTEAFF
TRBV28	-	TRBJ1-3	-	TGTGCCAGCAGAACCCCCTCTGGAAACACCATATATTTT	CASRTPSGNTIYF
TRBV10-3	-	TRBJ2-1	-	TGTGCCATCAGGGCCCCCAATGCTGGGAGAGGCTACAATGAGCAGTTCTTC	CAIRAPNAGRGYNEQFF
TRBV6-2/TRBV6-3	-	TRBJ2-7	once	TGTGCCAGCAGTTACTCTTCGACAGGCGAGCAGTACTTC	CASSYSSTGEQYF
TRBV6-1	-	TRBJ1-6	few	TGTGCCAGCAGTGAGCGGTCTTCCATAATCGGCTCACCCCTCCACTTT	CASSERSSIIGSPLHF
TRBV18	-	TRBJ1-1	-	TGTGCCAGCTCACCACCGAACACCGCGGACACTGAAGCTTTCTTT	CASSPPNTADTEAFF
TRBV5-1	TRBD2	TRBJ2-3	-	TGCGCCACCCGTCTAGCGGGCCAAGAGACAGATACGCAGTATTTT	CATRLAGQETDTQYF
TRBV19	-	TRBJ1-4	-	TGTGCCAGTAGCCGGACAGTCACTAATGAAAAACTGTTTTTT	CASSRTVTNEKLFF
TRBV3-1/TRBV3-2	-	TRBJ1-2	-	TGTGCCAGCAGCGAAGGGGGACCCTATGGCTACACCTTC	CASSEGGPYGYTF
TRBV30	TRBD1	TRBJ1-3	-	TGTGCCTGGGGAAGGGACAGGCTCTCTGGAAACACCATATATTTT	CAWGRDRLSGNTIYF
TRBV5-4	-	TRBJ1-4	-	TGTGCCAGCAGCGCCTCAAAAAATGGGGAACTGTTTTTT	CASSASKNGELFF
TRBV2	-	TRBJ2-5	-	TGTGCCAGCAGTGATTGGGAGACCCAGTACTTC	CASSDWETQYF
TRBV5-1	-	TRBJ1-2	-	TGCGCCAGCAGTTCCACTTTGGTCGGGGGCTACACCTTC	CASSSTLVGGYTF
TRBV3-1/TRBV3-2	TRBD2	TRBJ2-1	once	TGTGCCAGCAGCCAGACTAGCGGGAGTAATGAGCAGTTCTTC	CASSQTSGSNEQFF
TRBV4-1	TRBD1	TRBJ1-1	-	TGCGCCAGCAGCCCAAGACAGGGGGACACTGAAGCTTTCTTT	CASSPRQGDTEAFF
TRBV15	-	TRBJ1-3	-	TGTGCCACCAGCAGAATTCCAACGACAAGCTCTGGAAACACCATATATTTT	CATSRIPTTSSGNTIYF
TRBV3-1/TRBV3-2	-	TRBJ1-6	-	TGTGCCAGCAGCCATTACCGGGACCAAAATTCACCCCTCCACTTT	CASSHYRDQNSPLHF
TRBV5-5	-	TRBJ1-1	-	TGTGCCAGCAGCGTGTACAGTCATGAAGCTTTCTTT	CASSVYSHEAFF
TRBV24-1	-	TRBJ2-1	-	TGTGCCACCAGTGACCTAGGGGGGGCGCGGGACAATGAGCAGTTCTTC	CATSDLGGARDNEQFF
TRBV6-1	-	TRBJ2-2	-	TGTGCCAGCAGTGAGAGGGTTTCGAACACCGGGGAGCTGTTTTTT	CASSERVSNTGELFF
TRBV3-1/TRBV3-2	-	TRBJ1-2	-	TGTGCCAGCAGCCTAATACGACGCGGAAGCGTCTATGGCTACACCTTC	CASSLIRRGSVYGYTF
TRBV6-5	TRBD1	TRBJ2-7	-	TGTGCCAGCAGATCCTCCGGGACAGGGGTCGACGAGCAGTACTTC	CASRSSGTGVDEQYF
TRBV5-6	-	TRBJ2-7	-	TGTGCCAGCAGCTTGTTAAGGGGTCTGCACGAGCAGTACTTC	CASSLLRGLHEQYF
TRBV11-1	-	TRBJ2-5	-	TGTGCCAGCAGCTTCGGGCAGGGGCCCTCTCTTAAGTACTTC	CASSFGQGPSLKYF
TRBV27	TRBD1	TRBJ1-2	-	TGTGCCAGCACCGGGACAGGGGGCGACTATGGCTACACCTTC	CASTGTGGDYGYTF
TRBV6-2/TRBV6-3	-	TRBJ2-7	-	TGTGCCAGCAGTTACTCATCCAGGCCCCCGGGCTACGAGCAGTACTTC	CASSYSSRPPGYEQYF
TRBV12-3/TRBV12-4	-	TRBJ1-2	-	TGTGCCAGCAGTTGGGGGAATGGCTACACCTTC	CASSWGNGYTF
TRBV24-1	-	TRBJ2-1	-	TGTGCCACCAGTGACGCAACAGGGTGGGTGAACAATGAGCAGTTCTTC	CATSDATGWVNNEQFF
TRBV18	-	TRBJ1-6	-	TGTGCCAGCTCACCAGCCCGGACCGGGCATAATTCACCCCTCCACTTT	CASSPARTGHNSPLHF
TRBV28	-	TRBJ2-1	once	TGTGCCAGCAGCTTCCTGCTAGCAGAATACAATGAGCAGTTCTTC	CASSFLLAEYNEQFF
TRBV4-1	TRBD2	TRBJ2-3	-	TGCGCCAGCAGTGCTAGCGGGAGGGCTGGAGATACGCAGTATTTT	CASSASGRAGDTQYF
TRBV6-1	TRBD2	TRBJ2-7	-	TGTGCCAGCAGTGATACTAGCGGAGTGGACGAGCAGTACTTC	CASSDTSGVDEQYF
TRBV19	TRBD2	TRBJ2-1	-	TGTGCCAGTAATTCGGCTAGCGGGAGTGATGGGCAGTTCTTC	CASNSASGSDGQFF
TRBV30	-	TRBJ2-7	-	TGTGCCTGGGACAGGTCCAGGGCGGGTGAGCAGTACTTC	CAWDRSRAGEQYF
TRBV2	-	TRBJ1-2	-	TGTGCCAGCAGGGTCGAGTGGGGGATAGTCTCTTATGGCTACACCTTC	CASRVEWGIVSYGYTF
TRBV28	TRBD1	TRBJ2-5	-	TGTGCCAGCAGTGGACAGGGCCCGGAGACCCAGTACTTC	CASSGQGPETQYF